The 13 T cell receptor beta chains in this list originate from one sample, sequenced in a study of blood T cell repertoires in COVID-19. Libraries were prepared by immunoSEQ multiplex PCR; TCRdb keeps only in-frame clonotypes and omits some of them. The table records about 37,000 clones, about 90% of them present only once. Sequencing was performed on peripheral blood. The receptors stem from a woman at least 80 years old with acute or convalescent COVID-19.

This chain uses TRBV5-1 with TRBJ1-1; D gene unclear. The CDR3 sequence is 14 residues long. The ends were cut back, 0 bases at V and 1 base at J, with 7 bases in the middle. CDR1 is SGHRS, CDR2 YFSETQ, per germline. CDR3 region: CASSLGGPNTEAFF. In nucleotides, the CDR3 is TGCGCCAGCAGCTTGGGCGGCCCGAACACTGAAGCTTTCTTT.

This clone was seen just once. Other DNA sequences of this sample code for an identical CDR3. CDR3 bases: TGTGCCAGCTCACCCCGGAGCTCCTACGAGCAGTACTTC. This sequence encodes CASSPRSSYEQYF. The gene calls are TRBV18 and TRBJ2-7; D gene uncertain. This CDR3 is 13 amino acids long. CDR1 is KGHSH and CDR2 is LQKENI in the germline V gene. Trimming pared 3 bases from V and 0 bases from J, leaving 6 bases between. The variable domain in full, with the rest retrieved from reference TRBV18 and TRBJ2-7, is NAGVMQNPRHLVRRRGQEARLRCSPMKGHSHVYWYRQLPEEGLKFMVYLQKENIIDESGMPKERFSAEFPKEGPSILRIQQVVRGDSAAYFCASSPRSSYEQYFGPGTRLTVT.

The CDR3, as DNA: TGTGCCAGCAGCAGAATGACAGGGATTATGAACACTGAAGCTTTCTTT. This translates into CASSRMTGIMNTEAFF. The chain combines TRBV14 with TRBJ1-1; 7 nucleotides match TRBD1. Looked up from germline, CDR1 is SGHDN and CDR2 is FVKESK. V trimming: 5 bases; J trimming: 0 bases; junction bases outside the gene matches: 9. The CDR3 extends over 16 amino acids.

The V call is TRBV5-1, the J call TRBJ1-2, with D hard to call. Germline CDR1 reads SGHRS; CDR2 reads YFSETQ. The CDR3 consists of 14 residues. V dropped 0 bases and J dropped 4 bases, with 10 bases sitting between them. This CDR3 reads CASSLAPGTYGYTF. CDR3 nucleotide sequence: TGCGCCAGCAGCTTGGCCCCGGGAACCTATGGCTACACCTTC.

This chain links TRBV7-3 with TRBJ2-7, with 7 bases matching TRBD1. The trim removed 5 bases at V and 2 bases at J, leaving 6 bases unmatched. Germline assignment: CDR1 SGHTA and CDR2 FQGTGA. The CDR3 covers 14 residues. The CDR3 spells CASSLNRGPYEQYF. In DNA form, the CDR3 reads TGTGCCAGCAGCCTCAACAGGGGCCCCTACGAGCAGTACTTC.

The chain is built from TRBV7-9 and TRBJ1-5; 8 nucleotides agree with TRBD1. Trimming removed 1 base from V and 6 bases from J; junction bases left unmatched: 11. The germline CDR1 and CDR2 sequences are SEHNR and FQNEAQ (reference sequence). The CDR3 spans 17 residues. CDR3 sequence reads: CASSLDGAQGASQPQHF. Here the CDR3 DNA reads TGTGCCAGCAGCTTAGATGGGGCGCAGGGGGCGAGTCAGCCCCAGCATTTT.

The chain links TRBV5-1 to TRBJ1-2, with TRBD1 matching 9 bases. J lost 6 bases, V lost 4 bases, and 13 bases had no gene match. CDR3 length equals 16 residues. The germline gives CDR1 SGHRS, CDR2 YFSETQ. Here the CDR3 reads CASSRQGQGSTDGYTF. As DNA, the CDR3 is TGCGCCAGCAGCCGGCAAGGACAGGGGTCGACCGATGGCTACACCTTC.

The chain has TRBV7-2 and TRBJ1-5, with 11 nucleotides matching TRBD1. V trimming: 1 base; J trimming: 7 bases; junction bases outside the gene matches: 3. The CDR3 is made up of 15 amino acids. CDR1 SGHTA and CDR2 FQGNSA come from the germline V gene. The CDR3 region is CASSLDGTGGQPQHF. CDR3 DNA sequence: TGTGCCAGCAGCTTAGATGGGACAGGGGGACAGCCCCAGCATTTT.

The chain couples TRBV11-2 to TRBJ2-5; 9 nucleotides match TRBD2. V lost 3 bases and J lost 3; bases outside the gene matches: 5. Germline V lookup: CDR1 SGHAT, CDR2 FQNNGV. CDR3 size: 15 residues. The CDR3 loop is CASSLRRGGEETQYF. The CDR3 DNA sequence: TGTGCCAGCAGCTTGAGGCGGGGGGGGGAAGAGACCCAGTACTTC.

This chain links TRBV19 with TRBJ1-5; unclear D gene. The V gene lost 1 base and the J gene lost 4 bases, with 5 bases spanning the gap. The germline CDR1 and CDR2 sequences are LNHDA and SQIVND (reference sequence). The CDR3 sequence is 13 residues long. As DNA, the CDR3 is TGTGCCAGTAGTATAGTAGTTAATCAGCCCCAGCATTTT. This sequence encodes CASSIVVNQPQHF.

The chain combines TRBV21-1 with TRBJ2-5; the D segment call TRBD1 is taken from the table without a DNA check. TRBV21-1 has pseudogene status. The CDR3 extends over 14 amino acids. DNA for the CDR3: TGTGCCAGCAGCAAAGGTCAGAACCAAGAGACCCAGTACTTC. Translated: CASSKGQNQETQYF.

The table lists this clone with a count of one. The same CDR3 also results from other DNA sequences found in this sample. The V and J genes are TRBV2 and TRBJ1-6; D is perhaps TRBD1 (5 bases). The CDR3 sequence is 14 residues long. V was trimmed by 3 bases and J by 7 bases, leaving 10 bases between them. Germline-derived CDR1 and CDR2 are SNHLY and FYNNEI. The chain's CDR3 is CASSEARVNSPLHF. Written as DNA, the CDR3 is TGTGCCAGCAGTGAGGCCAGGGTCAATTCACCCCTCCACTTT.

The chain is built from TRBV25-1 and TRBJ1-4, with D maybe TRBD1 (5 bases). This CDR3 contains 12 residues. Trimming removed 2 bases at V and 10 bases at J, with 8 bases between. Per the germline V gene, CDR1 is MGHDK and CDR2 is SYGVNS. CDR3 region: CASSEGGRKLFF. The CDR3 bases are TGTGCCAGCAGTGAAGGGGGGAGAAAACTGTTTTTT.